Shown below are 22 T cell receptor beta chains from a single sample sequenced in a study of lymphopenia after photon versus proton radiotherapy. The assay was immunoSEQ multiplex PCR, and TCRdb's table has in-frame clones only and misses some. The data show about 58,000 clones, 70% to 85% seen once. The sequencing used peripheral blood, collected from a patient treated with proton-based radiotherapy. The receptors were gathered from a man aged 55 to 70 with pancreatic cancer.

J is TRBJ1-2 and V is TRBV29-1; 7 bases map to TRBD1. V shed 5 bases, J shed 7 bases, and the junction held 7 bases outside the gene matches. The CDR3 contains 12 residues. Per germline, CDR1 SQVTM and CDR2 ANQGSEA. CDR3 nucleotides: TGCAGCGTTAGGACAGGCGCTCTTGGCTACACCTTC. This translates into CSVRTGALGYTF.

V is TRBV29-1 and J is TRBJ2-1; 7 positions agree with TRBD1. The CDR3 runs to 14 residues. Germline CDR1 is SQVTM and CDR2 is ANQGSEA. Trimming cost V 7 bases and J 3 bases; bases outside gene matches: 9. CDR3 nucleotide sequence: TGCAGCGACCGGGACAGTTCTCACTACAATGAGCAGTTCTTC. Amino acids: CSDRDSSHYNEQFF.

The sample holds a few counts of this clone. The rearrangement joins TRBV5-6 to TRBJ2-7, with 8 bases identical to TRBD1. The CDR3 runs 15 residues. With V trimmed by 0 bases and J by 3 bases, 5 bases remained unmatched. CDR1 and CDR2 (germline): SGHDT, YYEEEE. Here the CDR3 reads CASSLGNRGIYEQYF. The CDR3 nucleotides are TGTGCCAGCAGCTTGGGGAACAGGGGGATCTACGAGCAGTACTTC. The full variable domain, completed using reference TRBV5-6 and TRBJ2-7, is DAGVTQSPTHLIKTRGQQVTLRCSPKSGHDTVSWYQQALGQGPQFIFQYYEEEERQRGNFPDRFSGHQFPNYSSELNVNALLLGDSALYLCASSLGNRGIYEQYFGPGTRLTVT.

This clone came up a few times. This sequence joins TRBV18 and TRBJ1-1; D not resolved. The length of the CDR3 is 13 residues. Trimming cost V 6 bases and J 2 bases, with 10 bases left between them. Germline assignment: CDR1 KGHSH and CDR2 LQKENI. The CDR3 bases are TGTGCCAGCTCGGAGAAGGGTAACACTGAAGCTTTCTTT. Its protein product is CASSEKGNTEAFF.

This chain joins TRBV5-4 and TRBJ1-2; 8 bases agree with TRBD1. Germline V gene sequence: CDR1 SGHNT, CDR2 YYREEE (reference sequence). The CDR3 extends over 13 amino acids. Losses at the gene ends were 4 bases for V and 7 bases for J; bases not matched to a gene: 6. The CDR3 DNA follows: TGTGCCAGCAGCCTACAGGGGGGTTTTGGCTACACCTTC. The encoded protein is CASSLQGGFGYTF.

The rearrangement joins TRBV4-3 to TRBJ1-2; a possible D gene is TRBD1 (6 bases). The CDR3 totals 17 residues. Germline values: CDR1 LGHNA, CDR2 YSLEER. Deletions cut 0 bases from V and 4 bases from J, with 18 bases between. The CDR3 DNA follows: TGCGCCAGCAGCCAAGATCGGTCTGCAGGGGTTGTCTATGGCTACACCTTC. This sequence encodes CASSQDRSAGVVYGYTF.

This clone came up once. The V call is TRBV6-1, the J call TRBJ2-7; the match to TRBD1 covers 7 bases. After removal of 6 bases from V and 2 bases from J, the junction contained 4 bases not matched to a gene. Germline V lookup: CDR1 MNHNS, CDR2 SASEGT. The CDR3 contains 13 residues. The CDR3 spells CASSKDRTYEQYF. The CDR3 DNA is TGTGCCAGCAGCAAGGACAGGACCTACGAGCAGTACTTC.

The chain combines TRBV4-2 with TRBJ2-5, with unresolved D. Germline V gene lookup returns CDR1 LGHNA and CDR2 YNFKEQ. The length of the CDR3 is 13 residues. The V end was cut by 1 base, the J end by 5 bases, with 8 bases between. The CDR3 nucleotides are TGTGCCAGCAGCCAAGCTGTTTGGGAGACCCAGTACTTC. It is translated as CASSQAVWETQYF.

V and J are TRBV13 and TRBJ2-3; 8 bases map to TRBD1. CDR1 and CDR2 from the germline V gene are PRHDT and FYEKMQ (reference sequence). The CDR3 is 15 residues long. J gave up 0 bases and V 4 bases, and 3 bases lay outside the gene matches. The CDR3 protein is CASSSRDRSTDTQYF. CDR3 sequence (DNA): TGTGCCAGCAGCTCCCGGGACAGGAGCACAGATACGCAGTATTTT.

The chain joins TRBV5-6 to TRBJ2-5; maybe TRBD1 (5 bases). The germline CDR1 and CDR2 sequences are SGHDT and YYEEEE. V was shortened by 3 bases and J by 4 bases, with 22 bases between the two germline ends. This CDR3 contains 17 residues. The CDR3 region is CASSSSDWTDKGETQYF. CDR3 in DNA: TGTGCCAGCAGCTCGTCAGACTGGACGGACAAGGGAGAGACCCAGTACTTC.

CDR3 sequence (DNA): TGTGCCAGCAGCTTAGCTTTTGGGGGCAGGTCCTACGAGCAGTACTTC. It codes for CASSLAFGGRSYEQYF. V is TRBV11-2 and J is TRBJ2-7; D is possibly TRBD1 (6 bases). Between the trimmed V and J ends, which lost 1 base and 1 base, there was a span of 14 bases. The CDR3 sequence is 16 residues long. The V gene's germline CDR1 is SGHAT and CDR2 FQNNGV.

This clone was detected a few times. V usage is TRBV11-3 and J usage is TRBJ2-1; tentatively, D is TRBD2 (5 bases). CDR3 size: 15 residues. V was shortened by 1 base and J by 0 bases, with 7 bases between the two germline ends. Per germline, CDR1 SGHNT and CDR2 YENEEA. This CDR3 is CASSLGGSSYNEQFF. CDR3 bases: TGTGCCAGCAGCTTAGGTGGGAGCTCCTACAATGAGCAGTTCTTC.

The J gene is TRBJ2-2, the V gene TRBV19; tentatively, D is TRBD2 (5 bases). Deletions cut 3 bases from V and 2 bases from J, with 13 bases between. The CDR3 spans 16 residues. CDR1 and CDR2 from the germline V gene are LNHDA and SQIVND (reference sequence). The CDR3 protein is CASSIGSAPNTGELFF. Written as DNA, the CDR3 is TGTGCCAGTAGTATTGGGAGCGCCCCAAACACCGGGGAGCTGTTTTTT.

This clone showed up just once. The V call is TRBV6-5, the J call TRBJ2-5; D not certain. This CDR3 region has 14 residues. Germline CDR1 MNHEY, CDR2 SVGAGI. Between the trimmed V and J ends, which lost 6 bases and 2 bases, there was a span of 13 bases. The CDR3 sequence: CASSRGPGQETQYF. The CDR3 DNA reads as TGTGCCAGCAGCCGCGGACCCGGGCAAGAGACCCAGTACTTC.

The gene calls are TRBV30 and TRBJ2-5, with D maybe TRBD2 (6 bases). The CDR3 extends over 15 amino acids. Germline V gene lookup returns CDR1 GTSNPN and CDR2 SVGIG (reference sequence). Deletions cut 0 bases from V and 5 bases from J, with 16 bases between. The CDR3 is CAWSVLSGGAETQYF. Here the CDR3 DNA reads TGTGCCTGGAGTGTACTGTCCGGGGGTGCGGAGACCCAGTACTTC.

In DNA form, the CDR3 reads TGTGCCAGCAGCGCCTTGGGGGTATACTCTGGAAACACCATATATTTT. Protein sequence: CASSALGVYSGNTIYF. The V call is TRBV9, the J call TRBJ1-3; tentatively, D is TRBD1 (5 bases). V was shortened by 3 bases and J by 0 bases, with 13 bases between the two germline ends. This CDR3 is 16 amino acids long. Germline V lookup: CDR1 SGDLS, CDR2 YYNGEE.

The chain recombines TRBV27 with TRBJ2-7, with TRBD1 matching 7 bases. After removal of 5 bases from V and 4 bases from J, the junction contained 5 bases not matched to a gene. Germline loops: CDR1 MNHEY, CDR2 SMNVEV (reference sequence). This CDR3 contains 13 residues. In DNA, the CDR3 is TGTGCCAGCAGTCCCACAGGGGTTTACGAGCAGTACTTC. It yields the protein CASSPTGVYEQYF.

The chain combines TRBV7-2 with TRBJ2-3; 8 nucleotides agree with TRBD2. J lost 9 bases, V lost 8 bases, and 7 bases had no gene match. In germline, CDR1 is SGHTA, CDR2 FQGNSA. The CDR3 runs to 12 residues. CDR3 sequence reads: CASWGGGRTQYF. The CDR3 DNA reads TGTGCCAGCTGGGGGGGCGGGAGGACGCAGTATTTT.

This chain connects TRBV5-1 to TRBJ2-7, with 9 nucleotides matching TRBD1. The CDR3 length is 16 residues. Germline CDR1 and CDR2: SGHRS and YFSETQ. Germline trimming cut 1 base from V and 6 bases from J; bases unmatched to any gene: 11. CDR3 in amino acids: CASSLIPGTGFFEQYF. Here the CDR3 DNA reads TGCGCCAGCAGCTTGATTCCCGGGACAGGGTTTTTCGAGCAGTACTTC.

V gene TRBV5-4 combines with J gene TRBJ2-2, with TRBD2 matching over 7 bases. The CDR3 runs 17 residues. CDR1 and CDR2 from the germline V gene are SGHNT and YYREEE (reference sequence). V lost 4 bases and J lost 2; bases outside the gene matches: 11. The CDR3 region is CASSREASGANTGELFF. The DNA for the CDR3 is TGTGCCAGCAGCCGGGAGGCTAGCGGAGCTAACACCGGGGAGCTGTTTTTT.

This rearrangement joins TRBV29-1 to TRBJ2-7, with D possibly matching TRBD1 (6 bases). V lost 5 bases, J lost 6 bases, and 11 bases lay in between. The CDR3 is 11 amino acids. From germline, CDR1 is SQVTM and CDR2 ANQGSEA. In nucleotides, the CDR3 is TGCAGCGTTACAGGGTACGGCGAGCAGTACTTC. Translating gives CSVTGYGEQYF.

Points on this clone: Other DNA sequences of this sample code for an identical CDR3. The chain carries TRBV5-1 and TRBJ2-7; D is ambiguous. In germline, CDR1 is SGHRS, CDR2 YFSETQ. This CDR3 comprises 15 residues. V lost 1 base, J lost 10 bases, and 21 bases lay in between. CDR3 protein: CASSLLGSGVGEQYF. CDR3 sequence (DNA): TGCGCCAGCAGCTTGCTGGGATCCGGAGTGGGCGAACAGTACTTC. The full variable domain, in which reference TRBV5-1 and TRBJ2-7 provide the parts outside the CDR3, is KAGVTQTPRYLIKTRGQQVTLSCSPISGHRSVSWYQQTPGQGLQFLFEYFSETQRNKGNFPGRFSGRQFSNSRSEMNVSTLELGDSALYLCASSLLGSGVGEQYFGPGTRLTVT.